These 24 T cell receptor beta chains came from one sample sequenced in a study of Ad26.COV2.S vaccination and SARS-CoV-2 variants. The treatment: around 19 received Ad26.COV2.S at low or high dose, single or two shots; several received placebo; per-sample allocation not given. All samples were drawn on day 63, counting from the first vaccine or placebo injection. The repertoire was sequenced with immunoSEQ multiplex PCR; TCRdb's copy has only in-frame clones and lacks some. The top ten hold around 2% of the sample, which has more than 300,000 clones, about 86% seen once. Here the sequenced sample was peripheral blood, taken in a trial of Ad26.COV2.S vaccine versus placebo. Receptors originate from a person aged 18 to 65 who received the Ad26.COV2.S COVID-19 vaccine or a placebo.

V gene TRBV15 combines with J gene TRBJ2-5, with 9 bases that match TRBD1. The CDR3 consists of 16 residues. V was pared by 2 bases and J by 5 bases, with 9 bases of the junction left unmatched. CDR1 and CDR2 from the germline V gene are LNHNV and YYDKDF (reference sequence). The CDR3 region is CATSRITQGARETQYF. The CDR3 region has the DNA TGTGCCACCAGCAGAATAACACAGGGGGCCAGGGAGACCCAGTACTTC.

This clone was counted between two and nine times. V is TRBV3-1 (or the pseudogene TRBV3-2) and J is TRBJ1-4; TRBD1 is a possible D gene (6 bases). Germline CDR1 is LGHDT and CDR2 is YNNKEL (reference sequence). The CDR3 is 14 residues long. V was pared by 4 bases and J by 3 bases, with 9 bases between. DNA for the CDR3: TGTGCCAGCAGCCTGAGGGGGTCTAATGAAAAACTGTTTTTT. Residues: CASSLRGSNEKLFF.

This clone was found once. This chain uses TRBV7-6 with TRBJ2-2; 8 bases are a match to TRBD1. Germline V lookup: CDR1 SGHVS, CDR2 FNYEAQ. The CDR3 is 15 residues long. V trimming: 5 bases; J trimming: 4 bases; junction bases outside the gene matches: 6. CDR3 loop: CASSLGQGSTGELFF. The CDR3 nucleotides are TGTGCCAGCAGCCTTGGACAGGGAAGCACCGGGGAGCTGTTTTTT. The full variable domain, in which reference TRBV7-6 and TRBJ2-2 provide the parts outside the CDR3, is GAGVSQSPRYKVTKRGQDVALRCDPISGHVSLYWYRQALGQGPEFLTYFNYEAQQDKSGLPNDRFSAERPEGSISTLTIQRTEQRDSAMYRCASSLGQGSTGELFFGEGSRLTVL.

The V and J genes are TRBV9 and TRBJ2-1; perhaps TRBD2 as D (5 bases). V was cut by 1 base and J by 9 bases, with 17 bases left in between. CDR1 and CDR2 from the germline V gene are SGDLS and YYNGEE. This CDR3 region has 15 residues. The CDR3 DNA is TGTGCCAGCAGCGTAACGTCTGGGGAGTCGGTTGAGCAGTTCTTC. Residues: CASSVTSGESVEQFF.

The CDR3 DNA is TGTGCCAGCAGTTACTTAGGGGGAGGCAATTCACCCCTCCACTTT. This encodes CASSYLGGGNSPLHF. V gene TRBV6-5 combines with J gene TRBJ1-6; the D gene is possibly TRBD1 (6 bases). CDR3 length: 15 amino acids. Trimming pared 1 base from V and 7 bases from J, leaving 11 bases between. From germline, CDR1 is MNHEY and CDR2 SVGAGI.

CDR3 coding DNA: TGTGCCAGCAGTGATAGGCCCGACACCGGGGAGCTGTTTTTT. Translating it yields CASSDRPDTGELFF. The chain recombines TRBV2 with TRBJ2-2; D not certain. The CDR3 runs to 14 residues. Per the germline V gene, CDR1 is SNHLY and CDR2 is FYNNEI. V shed 3 bases and J shed 3 bases, with 8 bases lying between them. Variable domain in full (rest from reference TRBV2 and TRBJ2-2): EPEVTQTPSHQVTQMGQEVILRCVPISNHLYFYWYRQILGQKVEFLVSFYNNEISEKSEIFDDQFSVERPDGSNFTLKIRSTKLEDSAMYFCASSDRPDTGELFFGEGSRLTVL.

The gene calls are TRBV30 and TRBJ1-1, with a weak D call TRBD1 (5 bases). There are 12 residues in the CDR3. Germline V gives CDR1 GTSNPN, CDR2 SVGIG (reference sequence). V gave up 2 bases and J gave up 8 bases, with 12 bases separating them. The CDR3 coding sequence is TGTGCCTGGAGTAGGGGCGACCTGGAAGCTTTCTTT. Protein: CAWSRGDLEAFF.

This chain connects TRBV5-5 to TRBJ2-5; D might be TRBD2 (5 bases). V lost 4 bases and J 5 bases, leaving 9 bases between the germline ends. This CDR3 is built from 12 residues. The germline V gene encodes CDR1 SGHKS and CDR2 YYEKEE (reference sequence). The CDR3 DNA sequence: TGTGCCAGCAGCGCGCGCGGGGAGACCCAGTACTTC. Translation: CASSARGETQYF.

The chain couples TRBV10-2 to TRBJ2-7; D is unclear. The CDR3 contains 11 residues. Germline V gives CDR1 WSHSY, CDR2 SAAADI. V dropped 3 bases and J dropped 4 bases, with 4 bases sitting between them. The chain's CDR3 is CASSDQYEQYF. In nucleotides, the CDR3 is TGCGCCAGCAGTGATCAGTACGAGCAGTACTTC.

This sequence joins TRBV3-1 (or the pseudogene TRBV3-2) and TRBJ1-2; D may be TRBD1 (5 bases). V lost 1 base to trimming and J lost 2 bases, with 14 bases between them. Germline assignment: CDR1 LGHDT and CDR2 YNNKEL (reference sequence). CDR3 length: 16 residues. Here the CDR3 reads CASSQAARAHNYGYTF. CDR3 in DNA: TGTGCCAGCAGCCAAGCGGCCAGGGCCCACAACTATGGCTACACCTTC.

The gene calls are TRBV7-3 and TRBJ2-2; 9 bases are a match to TRBD1. CDR3 length: 16 amino acids. From germline, CDR1 is SGHTA and CDR2 FQGTGA. With 5 bases clipped from V and 9 bases from J, the junction kept 13 bases outside the gene matches. CDR3 coding DNA: TGTGCCAGCAGCCTGGACGGACAGGGGAATCTCCGGGAGCTGTTTTTT. Protein product: CASSLDGQGNLRELFF.

This clone was seen just once. J is TRBJ1-3 and V is TRBV7-6; a weak D match, TRBD1 (5 bases). V lost 5 bases and J 1 base, leaving 30 bases between the germline ends. Per the germline V gene, CDR1 is SGHVS and CDR2 is FNYEAQ. The CDR3 runs 21 residues. CDR3 sequence: CASSQAATDRRIPDSGNTIYF. In DNA form, the CDR3 reads TGTGCCAGCAGCCAAGCGGCGACAGATCGGAGGATACCCGATTCTGGAAACACCATATATTTT.

The chain joins TRBV15 to TRBJ2-1; D unclear. Trimming pared 10 bases from V and 5 bases from J, leaving 15 bases between. Germline CDR1 LNHNV, CDR2 YYDKDF (reference sequence). This CDR3 comprises 13 residues. The CDR3 is CASNPGKDNEQFF. The DNA of the CDR3 is TGTGCCAGCAACCCTGGGAAAGACAATGAGCAGTTCTTC.

This clone has only a few counts. The J gene is TRBJ1-2, the V gene TRBV7-9, with D possibly matching TRBD1 (6 bases). The V end was cut by 1 base, the J end by 6 bases, with 18 bases between. This CDR3 is 16 amino acids long. Germline CDR1 is SEHNR and CDR2 is FQNEAQ (reference sequence). In nucleotides, the CDR3 is TGTGCCAGCAGCTTAGGGGGGCGGACAGTTCGTGATGGCTACACCTTC. As protein: CASSLGGRTVRDGYTF.

V is TRBV4-1 and J is TRBJ2-7; weak D call: TRBD2 (6 bases). CDR3 length: 13 residues. The germline CDR1 and CDR2 sequences are MGHRA and YSYEKL. V lost 0 bases, J lost 7 bases, and 10 bases lay in between. In nucleotides, the CDR3 is TGCGCCAGCAGCCAAGACCGGGGGTGGGAGCAGTACTTC. Translating it yields CASSQDRGWEQYF.

The chain has TRBV7-9 and TRBJ2-7, with 8 bases matching TRBD1. The CDR3 is 16 amino acids. Germline CDR1 SEHNR, CDR2 FQNEAQ (reference sequence). After removal of 5 bases from V and 2 bases from J, the junction contained 11 bases not matched to a gene. CDR3 coding DNA: TGTGCCAGCAGCCCCTCACAGGGGGAAAATACCTACGAGCAGTACTTC. Translation: CASSPSQGENTYEQYF.

This rearrangement joins TRBV19 to TRBJ1-1, with unresolved D. Germline V CDR1 and CDR2: LNHDA, SQIVND (reference sequence). The CDR3 length is 13 residues. The V and J ends lost 4 bases and 11 bases respectively, with 17 bases between them. CDR3 protein: CASSTLKDPPAFF. The CDR3 nucleotides read TGTGCCAGTAGTACCCTCAAGGACCCCCCGGCTTTCTTT.

The chain couples TRBV7-9 to TRBJ1-1; D remains ambiguous. Germline CDR1 is SEHNR and CDR2 is FQNEAQ (reference sequence). V was cut by 4 bases and J by 0 bases, with 9 bases left in between. CDR3 length: 14 residues. The CDR3 loop is CASSSNTMNTEAFF. The DNA of the CDR3 is TGTGCCAGCAGCTCTAACACAATGAACACTGAAGCTTTCTTT.

This clone was seen a handful of times. V usage is TRBV3-1 (or the pseudogene TRBV3-2) and J usage is TRBJ2-1; D perhaps matches TRBD1 (5 bases). Deletions cut 4 bases from V and 10 bases from J, with 20 bases between. The CDR3 is made up of 15 amino acids. Germline V gives CDR1 LGHDT, CDR2 YNNKEL (reference sequence). DNA for the CDR3: TGTGCCAGCAGCCCGTCCGAAAAAGGGGTCGTCGAGCAGTTCTTC. Protein: CASSPSEKGVVEQFF.

This clone was seen a handful of times. The genes are TRBV7-9 and TRBJ2-7; TRBD1 might be the D (6 bases). The CDR3 consists of 12 residues. Germline V gives CDR1 SEHNR, CDR2 FQNEAQ (reference sequence). V was shortened by 2 bases and J by 5 bases, with 7 bases between the two germline ends. CDR3 residues: CASSLQGNEQYF. CDR3 DNA: TGTGCCAGCAGCTTACAGGGGAACGAGCAGTACTTC.

The DNA for the CDR3 is TGTGCCAGCAGTCCTGACCGGGACAGGGGCCACACCATATATTTT. This encodes CASSPDRDRGHTIYF. V usage is TRBV6-4 and J usage is TRBJ1-3, with 10 bases matching TRBD1. This CDR3 comprises 15 residues. Germline assignment: CDR1 MRHNA and CDR2 SNTAGT. Germline trimming cut 5 bases from V and 8 bases from J; bases unmatched to any gene: 9.

The V gene is TRBV30, the J gene TRBJ1-1; 9 bases fit TRBD1. V lost 8 bases, J lost 5 bases, and 6 bases stayed unmatched. Germline V gene lookup returns CDR1 GTSNPN and CDR2 SVGIG (reference sequence). The CDR3 sequence is 12 residues long. CDR3 in DNA: TGTGCCGGAGGGACAGGGAGAACTGAAGCTTTCTTT. Translating gives CAGGTGRTEAFF.

The count of this clone is one. The V gene is TRBV6-5, the J gene TRBJ1-6, with no clear D. Germline CDR1 MNHEY, CDR2 SVGAGI. The CDR3 contains 15 residues. Trimming removed 6 bases at V and 4 bases at J, with 13 bases between. CDR3 bases: TGTGCCAGCAGCCCCTCAGTCATTTATAATTCACCCCTCCACTTT. It yields the protein CASSPSVIYNSPLHF.

The V gene is TRBV10-1, the J gene TRBJ2-7; D is possibly TRBD1 (6 bases). The germline V and J ends were trimmed by 0 bases and 5 bases, with 17 bases remaining between them. The CDR3 extends over 16 amino acids. CDR1 and CDR2 from the germline V gene are WNHNN and SYGVQD (reference sequence). The CDR3: CASSESKGVRLDEQYF. The DNA for the CDR3 is TGCGCCAGCAGTGAGTCGAAGGGGGTCCGCCTAGACGAGCAGTACTTC.